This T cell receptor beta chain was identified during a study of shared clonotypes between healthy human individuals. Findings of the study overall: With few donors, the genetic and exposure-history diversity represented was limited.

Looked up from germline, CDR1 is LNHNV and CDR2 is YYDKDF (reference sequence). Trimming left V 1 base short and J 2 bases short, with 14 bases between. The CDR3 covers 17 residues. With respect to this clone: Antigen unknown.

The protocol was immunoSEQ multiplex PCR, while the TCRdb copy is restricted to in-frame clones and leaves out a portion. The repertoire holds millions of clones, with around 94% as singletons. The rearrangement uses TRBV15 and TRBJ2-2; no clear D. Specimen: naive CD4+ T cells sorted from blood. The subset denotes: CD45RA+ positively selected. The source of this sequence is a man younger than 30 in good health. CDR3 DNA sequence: TGTGCCACCAGCAGAGTCGGGCCCCTGGGAAACACCGGGGAGCTGTTTTTT. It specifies CATSRVGPLGNTGELFF.